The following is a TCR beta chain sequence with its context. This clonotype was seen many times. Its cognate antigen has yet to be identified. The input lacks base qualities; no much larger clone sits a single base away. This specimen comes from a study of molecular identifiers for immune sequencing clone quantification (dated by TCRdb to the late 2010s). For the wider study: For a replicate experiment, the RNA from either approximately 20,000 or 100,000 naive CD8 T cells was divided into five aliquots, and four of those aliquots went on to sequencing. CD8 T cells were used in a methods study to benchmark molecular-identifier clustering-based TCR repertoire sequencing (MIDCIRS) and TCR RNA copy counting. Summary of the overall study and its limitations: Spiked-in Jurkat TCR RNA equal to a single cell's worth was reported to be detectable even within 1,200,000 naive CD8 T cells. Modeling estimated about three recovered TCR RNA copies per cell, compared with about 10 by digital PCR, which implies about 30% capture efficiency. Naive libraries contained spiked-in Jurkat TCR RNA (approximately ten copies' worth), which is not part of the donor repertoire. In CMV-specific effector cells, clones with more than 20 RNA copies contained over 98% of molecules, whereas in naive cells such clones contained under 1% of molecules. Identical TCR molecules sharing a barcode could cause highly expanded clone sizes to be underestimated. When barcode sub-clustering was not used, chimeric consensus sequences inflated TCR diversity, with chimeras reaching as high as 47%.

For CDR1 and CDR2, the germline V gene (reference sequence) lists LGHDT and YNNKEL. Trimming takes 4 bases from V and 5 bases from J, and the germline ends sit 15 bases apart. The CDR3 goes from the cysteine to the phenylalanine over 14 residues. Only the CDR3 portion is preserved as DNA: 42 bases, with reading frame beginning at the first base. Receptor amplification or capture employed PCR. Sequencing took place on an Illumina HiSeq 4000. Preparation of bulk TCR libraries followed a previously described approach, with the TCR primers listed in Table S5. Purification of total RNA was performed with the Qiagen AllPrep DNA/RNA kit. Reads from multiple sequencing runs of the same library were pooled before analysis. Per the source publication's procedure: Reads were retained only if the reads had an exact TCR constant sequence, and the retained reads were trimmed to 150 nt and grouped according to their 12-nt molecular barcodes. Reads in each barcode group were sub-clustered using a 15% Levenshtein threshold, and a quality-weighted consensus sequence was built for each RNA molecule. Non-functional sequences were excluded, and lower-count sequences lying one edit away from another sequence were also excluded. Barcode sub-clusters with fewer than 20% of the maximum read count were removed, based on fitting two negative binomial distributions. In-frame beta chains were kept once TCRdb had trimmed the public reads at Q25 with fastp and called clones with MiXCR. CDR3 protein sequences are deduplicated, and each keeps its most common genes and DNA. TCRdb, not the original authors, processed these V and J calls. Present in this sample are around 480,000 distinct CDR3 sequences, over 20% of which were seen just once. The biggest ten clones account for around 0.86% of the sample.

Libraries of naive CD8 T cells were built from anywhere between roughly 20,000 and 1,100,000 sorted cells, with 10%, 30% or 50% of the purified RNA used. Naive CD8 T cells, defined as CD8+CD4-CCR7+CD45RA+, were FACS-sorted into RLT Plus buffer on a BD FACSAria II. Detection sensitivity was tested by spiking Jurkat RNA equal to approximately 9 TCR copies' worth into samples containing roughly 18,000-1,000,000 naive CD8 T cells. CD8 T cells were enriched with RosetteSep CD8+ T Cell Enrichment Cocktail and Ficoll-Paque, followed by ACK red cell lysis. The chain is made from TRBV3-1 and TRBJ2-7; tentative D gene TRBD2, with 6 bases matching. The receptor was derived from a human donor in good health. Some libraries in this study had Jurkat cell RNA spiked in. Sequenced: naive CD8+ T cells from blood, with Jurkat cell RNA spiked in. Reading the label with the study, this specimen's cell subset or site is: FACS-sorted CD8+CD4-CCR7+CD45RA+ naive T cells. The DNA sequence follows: TGTGCCAGCAGCCTTACGGGGGAGACCCACGAGCAGTACTTC. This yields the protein CASSLTGETHEQYF.